This T cell receptor (beta chain) was profiled in a study of blood T cells in healthy people across ages. Caucasian individuals from Russia who were healthy and aged 6 to 90 acted as donors. A second PCR, run for about 6 to 11 cycles, used a sample-barcoded 5' primer plus a J-beta primer mix. One entry per CDR3 protein, called by TCRdb with MiXCR from the 5' RACE reads. The sample lists about 1.4 million distinct CDR3 sequences, around 59% occurring once. Study-level results: Long-lived donors exceeded aged donors in naive CD4+ cells and diversity.

Comments on this clonotype: Its target is unknown.

The germline CDR1 and CDR2 sequences are DFQATT and SNEGSKA (reference sequence). CDR3 length: 13 amino acids. Unmatched junction bases numbered 13, after V lost 4 bases and J lost 13 bases. The J gene is TRBJ2-4, the V gene TRBV20-1, with 7 bases identical to TRBD2. The sample comprised blood. The TCR comes from a man between 18 and 29 years old in good health. CDR3 sequence (DNA): TGCAGTGCTACGGGGGATCGGACGCGGGAGCAGTACTTC. As protein: CSATGDRTREQYF.